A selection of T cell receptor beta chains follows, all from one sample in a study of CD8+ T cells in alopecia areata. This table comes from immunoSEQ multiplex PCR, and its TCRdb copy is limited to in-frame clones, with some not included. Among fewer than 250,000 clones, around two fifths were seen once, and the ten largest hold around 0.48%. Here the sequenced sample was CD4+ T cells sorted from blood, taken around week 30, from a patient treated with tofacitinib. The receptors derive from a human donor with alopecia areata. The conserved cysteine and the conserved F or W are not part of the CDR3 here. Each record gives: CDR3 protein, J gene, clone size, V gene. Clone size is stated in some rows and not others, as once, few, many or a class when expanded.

CDR3 protein: ASSSGQAQETQY
J gene: TRBJ2-5
clone size: -
V gene: TRBV5-1

CDR3 protein: ASSRNPGQDTQY
J gene: TRBJ2-3
clone size: -
V gene: TRBV11-2

CDR3 protein: AWSNLRGIGANVLT
J gene: TRBJ2-6
clone size: few
V gene: TRBV30

CDR3 protein: ASAAADSSYNEQF
J gene: TRBJ2-1
clone size: -
V gene: TRBV7-3

CDR3 protein: AWTLGGAGNEQF
J gene: TRBJ2-1
clone size: -
V gene: TRBV30

CDR3 protein: ASSLGLEVTDTQY
J gene: TRBJ2-3
clone size: -
V gene: TRBV5-1

CDR3 protein: ASSRGGGNYGYT
J gene: TRBJ1-2
clone size: -
V gene: TRBV28

CDR3 protein: ASSTHRGRFFYEQY
J gene: TRBJ2-7
clone size: few
V gene: TRBV11-2

CDR3 protein: SAIQGDTEAF
J gene: TRBJ1-1
clone size: -
V gene: TRBV29-1

CDR3 protein: ASRQGHYGYT
J gene: TRBJ1-2
clone size: -
V gene: TRBV27

CDR3 protein: ASSARFRGNTEAF
J gene: TRBJ1-1
clone size: -
V gene: TRBV14

CDR3 protein: ASSDPVTDTQY
J gene: TRBJ2-3
clone size: -
V gene: TRBV6-1

CDR3 protein: ASSLSRTADTQY
J gene: TRBJ2-3
clone size: -
V gene: TRBV5-1

CDR3 protein: ASSLGRGPSGEQF
J gene: TRBJ2-1
clone size: -
V gene: TRBV7-3

CDR3 protein: ASSLVVGAQSPLH
J gene: TRBJ1-6
clone size: -
V gene: TRBV5-8

CDR3 protein: ASSRTVNGYT
J gene: TRBJ1-2
clone size: few
V gene: TRBV19

CDR3 protein: ASSQDLRQPQH
J gene: TRBJ1-5
clone size: -
V gene: TRBV14

CDR3 protein: ASTQGYGYT
J gene: TRBJ1-2
clone size: -
V gene: TRBV6-5

CDR3 protein: ASSLKGYNSPLH
J gene: TRBJ1-6
clone size: -
V gene: TRBV7-3

CDR3 protein: ASSSNKNIQY
J gene: TRBJ2-4
clone size: -
V gene: TRBV6-6

CDR3 protein: AWSVHKGGPAEAF
J gene: TRBJ1-1
clone size: -
V gene: TRBV30

CDR3 protein: ASSVGQYNEQF
J gene: TRBJ2-1
clone size: few
V gene: TRBV2

CDR3 protein: ASSSLGQDQPQH
J gene: TRBJ1-5
clone size: -
V gene: TRBV7-9

CDR3 protein: ASRKGLVAKNIQY
J gene: TRBJ2-4
clone size: -
V gene: TRBV2

CDR3 protein: ASSLRGTHTEAF
J gene: TRBJ1-1
clone size: few
V gene: TRBV5-1

CDR3 protein: ASRADTDTQY
J gene: TRBJ2-3
clone size: few
V gene: TRBV6-1

CDR3 protein: ASSSEGNYGYT
J gene: TRBJ1-2
clone size: -
V gene: TRBV5-1

CDR3 protein: AWRNPGTGGYEQY
J gene: TRBJ2-7
clone size: few
V gene: TRBV30

CDR3 protein: ASSLFGYGYT
J gene: TRBJ1-2
clone size: few
V gene: TRBV5-6

CDR3 protein: ASRLGIAGNTIY
J gene: TRBJ1-3
clone size: few
V gene: TRBV6-5

CDR3 protein: AWSVRTGGEKLF
J gene: TRBJ1-4
clone size: -
V gene: TRBV30

CDR3 protein: ASSSYPGLNYGYT
J gene: TRBJ1-2
clone size: few
V gene: TRBV7-9

CDR3 protein: ASSYSSAGPTYEQY
J gene: TRBJ2-7
clone size: -
V gene: TRBV6-5